This T cell receptor beta chain was sequenced during a study of T cell responses to AZD1222 COVID-19 vaccine. Study background: Samples with a second dose at about 4 or about 12 weeks were pooled together. Findings and limits, study-wide: Vaccine-related CD4 TCRs covered spike, predominating at 160-218 and 743-854. Spike-specific TCR repertoires showed rising breadth and depth after two AZD1222 doses.

With regard to this clone: Its antigen remains unknown.

CDR1 and CDR2 (germline): MNHEY, SMNVEV (reference sequence). This CDR3 is 15 amino acids long. J gave up 4 bases and V 6 bases, and 7 bases lay outside the gene matches. Data came from immunoSEQ multiplex PCR; TCRdb stores just in-frame clones and leaves some out. Among some 120,000 clones, about 89% were seen once, and the ten largest hold about 29%. The TCR originated in an adult in good health. The chain joins TRBV27 to TRBJ2-1, with 9 positions matching TRBD1. The starting material was peripheral blood, obtained on day 0 of AZD1222 vaccination. For the CDR3, the DNA is TGTGCCAGCAGATTTTCCGGACAGGGGTACAATGAGCAGTTCTTC. Translating it yields CASRFSGQGYNEQFF.